The clone carrying this TCR beta chain was counted between two and nine times. Its target is not known. CDR1 is MGHRA and CDR2 is YSYEKL in the germline V gene. The CDR3 is made up of 15 amino acids. V shed 0 bases and J 7 bases; nucleotides not matched to a gene: 6. The sample belongs to a study of beta chain features in type 1 diabetes. Study conclusions and caveats: Type 1 diabetes patients had TCRB CDR3s that were shorter (moderately but significantly so) in all four CD4+ subsets. More deletions and fewer insertions at VDJ junctions were found in patients with type 1 diabetes.

TCRB transcripts that were expressed got sequenced, as all of the isolated RNA had been reverse transcribed. Mean read depth for naive, central memory and regulatory T cell samples was around 3.8 million reads. Only in-frame clones appear in the TCRdb table, and some are missing; sequencing was by immunoSEQ multiplex PCR. Counted here are 900,000 or so clones, about a sixth occurring once; the ten biggest clones make up roughly 0.025%. Markers CD45RO/CCR7/CD25/CD127/CD95/CD27 served to sort CD4+ naive, central memory, regulatory and stem cell-like memory cells. V usage is TRBV4-1 and J usage is TRBJ2-1; TRBD1 aligns across 7 bases. The sequence derives from a woman between 18 and 29 years old in good health. Sequencing was carried out using naive CD4+ T cells from blood. CDR3: CASSQETGQRNEQFF. CDR3 nucleotides: TGCGCCAGCAGCCAAGAAACGGGACAGCGTAATGAGCAGTTCTTC.